This TCR beta chain was observed in a study of OX40 agonist ivuxolimab in advanced cancers. V dropped 2 bases and J dropped 2 bases, with 10 bases sitting between them. This CDR3 is 15 amino acids long. CDR1 and CDR2 from the germline V gene are MNHEY and SMNVEV (reference sequence). The assay was immunoSEQ multiplex PCR, and TCRdb's table has in-frame clones only and misses some. Of fewer than 75,000 clones in the sample, approximately 90% were seen once. The sequencing here drew on CD4+ or CD8+ T cells sorted from blood, taken in a trial of the OX40 agonist ivuxolimab. The receptor was isolated from an adult with an advanced solid tumor such as melanoma, head and neck, liver or kidney cancer. The genes are TRBV27 and TRBJ2-1; tentative D call: TRBD2 (6 bases). In DNA form, the CDR3 reads TGTGCCAGCAGTTTACTTGGGACTGCCTACAATGAGCAGTTCTTC. Translating gives CASSLLGTAYNEQFF.